Listed below are T cell receptor beta chains from one sample, sequenced in a study of blood T cell repertoires in COVID-19. Clones were read by immunoSEQ multiplex PCR, and TCRdb kept only the in-frame ones, dropping some. The data contain tens of thousands of clones, over 70% of them singletons. Sequenced input: peripheral blood. The receptors shown here come from a man at least 80 years old with active or convalescent COVID-19. Each CDR3 is given with its conserved first and last residue. Fields, in order: J gene, V gene, clone size, D gene, CDR3 DNA, CDR3 protein. D genes are given only for firm matches. Not every row has a clone size; where given, it reads once, few, many or a size class.

j_call: TRBJ2-4
v_call: TRBV13
clone_size: once
d_call: TRBD1
cdr3_nt: TGTGCCAGCAGCTTGGGACAGTCGAACATTCAGTACTTC
cdr3_aa: CASSLGQSNIQYF

j_call: TRBJ2-1
v_call: TRBV2
clone_size: once
d_call: TRBD2
cdr3_nt: TGTGCCAGGGGACTAGCGGGAGGGCCTGGTGAGCAGTTCTTC
cdr3_aa: CARGLAGGPGEQFF

j_call: TRBJ2-3
v_call: TRBV29-1
clone_size: NA
d_call: NA
cdr3_nt: TGCAGCGTTGACGGGGTGGCGGATACGCAGTATTTT
cdr3_aa: CSVDGVADTQYF

j_call: TRBJ1-5
v_call: TRBV5-5
clone_size: NA
d_call: NA
cdr3_nt: TGTGCCAGCAGTTTCGGTAGCGATAGCAATCAGCCCCAGCATTTT
cdr3_aa: CASSFGSDSNQPQHF

j_call: TRBJ1-2
v_call: TRBV7-9
clone_size: NA
d_call: TRBD1
cdr3_nt: TGTGCCAGCAGCTTGGGACAGAGCTATGGCTACACCTTC
cdr3_aa: CASSLGQSYGYTF

j_call: TRBJ1-5
v_call: TRBV6-5
clone_size: once
d_call: NA
cdr3_nt: TGTGCCAGCAGGGGGCCCAATCAGCCCCAGCATTTT
cdr3_aa: CASRGPNQPQHF

j_call: TRBJ2-1
v_call: TRBV30
clone_size: NA
d_call: TRBD2
cdr3_nt: TGTGCCTGGAATCCGGGAGGGTACTACAATGAGCAGTTCTTC
cdr3_aa: CAWNPGGYYNEQFF

j_call: TRBJ1-6
v_call: TRBV5-5
clone_size: NA
d_call: TRBD1
cdr3_nt: TGTGCCAGCAGCTCGGACAGGGGGCAGAATAATTCACCCCTCCACTTT
cdr3_aa: CASSSDRGQNNSPLHF

j_call: TRBJ2-5
v_call: TRBV29-1
clone_size: NA
d_call: NA
cdr3_nt: TGCAGCGTTGTAGCGGTGCAGGAGACCCAGTACTTC
cdr3_aa: CSVVAVQETQYF

j_call: TRBJ2-3
v_call: TRBV5-1
clone_size: NA
d_call: TRBD2
cdr3_nt: TGCGCCAGCAGCTGGACCGGGACTAGCGGGGGACGCACAGATACGCAGTATTTT
cdr3_aa: CASSWTGTSGGRTDTQYF

j_call: TRBJ2-7
v_call: TRBV6-6
clone_size: NA
d_call: TRBD1
cdr3_nt: TGTGCCAGCAGTTACTCGGGACAGGGTATCTACGAGCAGTACTTC
cdr3_aa: CASSYSGQGIYEQYF

j_call: TRBJ1-4
v_call: TRBV21-1
clone_size: few
d_call: NA
cdr3_nt: TGTGCCAGCAGCGAACCGGGACAGGGGTCCAAGGATGCAACTAATGAAAAACTGTTTTTT
cdr3_aa: CASSEPGQGSKDATNEKLFF

j_call: TRBJ1-5
v_call: TRBV28
clone_size: few
d_call: NA
cdr3_nt: TGTGCCAGCAGTTCCCACAGGGAAACGAAGCCCCAGCATTTT
cdr3_aa: CASSSHRETKPQHF

j_call: TRBJ1-6
v_call: TRBV7-2
clone_size: few
d_call: TRBD1
cdr3_nt: TGTGCCAGCAGCTTATTCCCGACAGGGGAAGGTTCACCCCTCCACTTT
cdr3_aa: CASSLFPTGEGSPLHF

j_call: TRBJ1-2
v_call: TRBV28
clone_size: NA
d_call: TRBD1
cdr3_nt: TGTGCCAGCAGTACACGGGACAGGGGCGGCTATGGCTACACCTTC
cdr3_aa: CASSTRDRGGYGYTF

j_call: TRBJ1-3
v_call: TRBV28
clone_size: NA
d_call: TRBD1
cdr3_nt: TGTGCCAGCAGTTCAGGACAGGGGGTAAGGTCTGGAAACACCATATATTTT
cdr3_aa: CASSSGQGVRSGNTIYF

j_call: TRBJ1-5
v_call: TRBV4-3
clone_size: NA
d_call: NA
cdr3_nt: TGCGCCAGCAGCCAAGATTGGCGGCAGGGCGGTCAGCCCCAGCATTTT
cdr3_aa: CASSQDWRQGGQPQHF

j_call: TRBJ1-5
v_call: TRBV5-4
clone_size: NA
d_call: NA
cdr3_nt: TGTGCCAGCAGCTTGGACAGGGTCGGTCAGCCCCAGCATTTT
cdr3_aa: CASSLDRVGQPQHF

j_call: TRBJ2-2
v_call: TRBV3-1/TRBV3-2
clone_size: NA
d_call: NA
cdr3_nt: TGTGCCAGCAGCCTCCGGACTGACACCGGGGAGCTGTTTTTT
cdr3_aa: CASSLRTDTGELFF

j_call: TRBJ2-1
v_call: TRBV13
clone_size: NA
d_call: TRBD2
cdr3_nt: TGTGCCAGCAGCTTAGAAGCGGGGGGCCTATACAATGAGCAGTTCTTC
cdr3_aa: CASSLEAGGLYNEQFF

j_call: TRBJ2-2
v_call: TRBV18
clone_size: once
d_call: TRBD1
cdr3_nt: TGTGCCAGCTCACAACAGACAGGGACCGCGAACACCGGGGAGCTGTTTTTT
cdr3_aa: CASSQQTGTANTGELFF

j_call: TRBJ1-1
v_call: TRBV7-2
clone_size: few
d_call: NA
cdr3_nt: TGTGCCAGCAGCTTACGGGTCACGAACACTGAAGCTTTCTTT
cdr3_aa: CASSLRVTNTEAFF

j_call: TRBJ2-1
v_call: TRBV7-8
clone_size: NA
d_call: TRBD1
cdr3_nt: TGTGCCAGCAGTAGTCGACAGGGTTACAATGAGCAGTTCTTC
cdr3_aa: CASSSRQGYNEQFF

j_call: TRBJ1-1
v_call: TRBV5-1
clone_size: once
d_call: NA
cdr3_nt: TGCGCCAGCAGCGTAGTGACGGCATCGGGTGAAGCTTTCTTT
cdr3_aa: CASSVVTASGEAFF

j_call: TRBJ2-1
v_call: TRBV29-1
clone_size: NA
d_call: NA
cdr3_nt: TGCAGCGTTGAAGGCGCCGCAACAGCCGCCAATGAGCAGTTCTTC
cdr3_aa: CSVEGAATAANEQFF

j_call: TRBJ1-2
v_call: TRBV3-1/TRBV3-2
clone_size: NA
d_call: NA
cdr3_nt: TGTGCCAGCAGCCCGCATTATGAGGGAGGCTACACCTTC
cdr3_aa: CASSPHYEGGYTF

j_call: TRBJ1-5
v_call: TRBV28
clone_size: NA
d_call: NA
cdr3_nt: TGTGCCAGCAGTTCTACGGGTTGGCAGCCCCAGCATTTT
cdr3_aa: CASSSTGWQPQHF

j_call: TRBJ2-7
v_call: TRBV5-1
clone_size: many
d_call: NA
cdr3_nt: TGCGCCAGCAGTGGAGGGATGGCCTACGAGCAGTACTTC
cdr3_aa: CASSGGMAYEQYF

j_call: TRBJ1-5
v_call: TRBV5-3
clone_size: once
d_call: TRBD1
cdr3_nt: TGTGCCAGAAGCCCGCCGGACAGGGCGGGCAATCAGCCCCAGCATTTT
cdr3_aa: CARSPPDRAGNQPQHF

j_call: TRBJ1-1
v_call: TRBV29-1
clone_size: NA
d_call: TRBD1
cdr3_nt: TGCAGCGTTTTCCTTGTGACAGGGGGCACTGAAGCTTTCTTT
cdr3_aa: CSVFLVTGGTEAFF

j_call: TRBJ2-6
v_call: TRBV2
clone_size: NA
d_call: TRBD2
cdr3_nt: TGTGCCAGCAGAGGGACTACCGGGGCCAACGTCCTGACTTTC
cdr3_aa: CASRGTTGANVLTF

j_call: TRBJ2-2
v_call: TRBV5-3
clone_size: NA
d_call: NA
cdr3_nt: TGTGCCAGAAGCTGGGGCCAGCGGGCCCAGTGTACCGGGGAGCTGTTTTTT
cdr3_aa: CARSWGQRAQCTGELFF

j_call: TRBJ1-5
v_call: TRBV19
clone_size: NA
d_call: NA
cdr3_nt: TGTGCCAGTAGTATTTGGGCCCAGCCCACCTATAGCAATCAGCCCCAGCATTTT
cdr3_aa: CASSIWAQPTYSNQPQHF

j_call: TRBJ2-3
v_call: TRBV5-4
clone_size: NA
d_call: NA
cdr3_nt: TGTGCCAGCAGCTTGGGCCCCTCGGGGCAGTATTTT
cdr3_aa: CASSLGPSGQYF

j_call: TRBJ1-4
v_call: TRBV7-9
clone_size: NA
d_call: NA
cdr3_nt: TGTGCCAGCAGCTTACAGTTGCGCGGTGGGGAGTCTGAAAAACTGTTTTTT
cdr3_aa: CASSLQLRGGESEKLFF

j_call: TRBJ2-4
v_call: TRBV19
clone_size: NA
d_call: TRBD1
cdr3_nt: TGTGCCAGCCAAGGACAGGGAATAGCCAAAAACATTCAGTACTTC
cdr3_aa: CASQGQGIAKNIQYF

j_call: TRBJ1-6
v_call: TRBV5-1
clone_size: NA
d_call: NA
cdr3_nt: TGCGCCAGCAGCTTACAGGGTGGTAATTCACCCCTCCACTTT
cdr3_aa: CASSLQGGNSPLHF

j_call: TRBJ2-3
v_call: TRBV24-1
clone_size: NA
d_call: NA
cdr3_nt: TGTGCCACCAGTGCTGGAGGTACTGGGGATACGCAGTATTTT
cdr3_aa: CATSAGGTGDTQYF

j_call: TRBJ1-2
v_call: TRBV3-1/TRBV3-2
clone_size: NA
d_call: NA
cdr3_nt: TGTGCCAGCAGCCGAGGAGGCGGTGGGTGGGATGGCTACACCTTC
cdr3_aa: CASSRGGGGWDGYTF

j_call: TRBJ1-3
v_call: TRBV12-5
clone_size: NA
d_call: TRBD1
cdr3_nt: TGTGCTAGTGGTTTGGTCGCTTGGGACAGAAGGGCTGGAAACACCATATATTTT
cdr3_aa: CASGLVAWDRRAGNTIYF

j_call: TRBJ1-4
v_call: TRBV4-1
clone_size: NA
d_call: TRBD1
cdr3_nt: TGCGCCAGCAGCCCACGACAGGGGGAAACTAATGAAAAACTGTTTTTT
cdr3_aa: CASSPRQGETNEKLFF

j_call: TRBJ2-2
v_call: TRBV5-1
clone_size: NA
d_call: NA
cdr3_nt: TGCGCCAGCAGCTCCGCCCCGGGCGCAGGGTCAACCGGGGAGCTGTTTTTT
cdr3_aa: CASSSAPGAGSTGELFF

j_call: TRBJ2-1
v_call: TRBV2
clone_size: NA
d_call: TRBD1
cdr3_nt: TGTGCCGCAGGGACAGAGAATGAGCAGTTCTTC
cdr3_aa: CAAGTENEQFF

j_call: TRBJ2-1
v_call: TRBV5-1
clone_size: NA
d_call: NA
cdr3_nt: TGCGCCAGCAGCTTGGATAGGGGTGGCAATGAGCAGTTCTTC
cdr3_aa: CASSLDRGGNEQFF

j_call: TRBJ2-2
v_call: TRBV19
clone_size: NA
d_call: TRBD1
cdr3_nt: TGTGCCAGTAGTCAAGACAGGGGGCGACGCACCGGGGAGCTGTTTTTT
cdr3_aa: CASSQDRGRRTGELFF

j_call: TRBJ1-4
v_call: TRBV30
clone_size: few
d_call: NA
cdr3_nt: TGTGCCTGGAGTGTACAGGGTGAAAAACTGTTTTTT
cdr3_aa: CAWSVQGEKLFF

j_call: TRBJ2-7
v_call: TRBV7-2
clone_size: NA
d_call: TRBD2
cdr3_nt: TGTGCCAGCAGCTTAGTAGCGGGGGGGGTCTACGAGCAGTACTTC
cdr3_aa: CASSLVAGGVYEQYF